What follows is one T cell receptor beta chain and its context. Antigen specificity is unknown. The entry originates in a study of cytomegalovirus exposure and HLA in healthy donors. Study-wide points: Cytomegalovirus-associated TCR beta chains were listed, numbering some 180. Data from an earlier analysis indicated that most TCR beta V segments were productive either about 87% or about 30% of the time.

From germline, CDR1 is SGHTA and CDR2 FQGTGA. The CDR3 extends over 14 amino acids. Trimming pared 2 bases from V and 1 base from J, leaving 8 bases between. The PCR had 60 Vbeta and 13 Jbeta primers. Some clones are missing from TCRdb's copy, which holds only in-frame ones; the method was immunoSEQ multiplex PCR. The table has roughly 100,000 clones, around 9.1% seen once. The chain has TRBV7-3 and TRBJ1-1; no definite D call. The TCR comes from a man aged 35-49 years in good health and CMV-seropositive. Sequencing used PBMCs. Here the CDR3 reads CASSLGHTNTEAFF. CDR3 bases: TGTGCCAGCAGCTTAGGGCACACGAACACTGAAGCTTTCTTT.